The 12 T cell receptor beta chains presented below share a single source sample, sequenced in a study of regulatory T cells in long-lasting Graves disease. The time point is: newly diagnosed GD, antithyroid drugs for less than 3 months. Extracted RNA from PBMCs served as the source of the TCR library. The TCR beta library used iRepertoire HTBI primers with Arm-PCR amplification of CDR3. In TCRdb, the multiplex PCR reads were re-called with MiXCR into one record per CDR3 protein. The repertoire holds 350,000 to 550,000 distinct CDR3 sequences, with about 15% as singletons. These data also featured in a second study, about T cells in Graves' hyperthyroidism and ophthalmopathy.

This specimen consisted of peripheral blood mononuclear cells (PBMCs), obtained at new diagnosis, from a patient treated with antithyroid drugs. The origin of the receptors is a woman in her twenties or thirties with Graves disease.

In this sample, this clonotype turned up many times. The genes are TRBV28 and TRBJ2-5; a possible D gene is TRBD2 (6 bases). The CDR3 has 16 residues. Germline V gene data show CDR1 as MDHEN and CDR2 as SYDVKM. Trimming took 8 bases from V and 1 from J, leaving 20 bases between them. The CDR3 loop reads CASQGQNGTSQETQYF. The CDR3 DNA sequence: TGTGCCAGCCAAGGACAAAACGGGACTTCCCAAGAGACCCAGTACTTC.

CDR3 nucleotides: TGCAGTGCTGGACCCGTGGGGCGCGGTCAGCCCCAGCATTTT. Translated, it gives CSAGPVGRGQPQHF. The genes are TRBV20-1 and TRBJ1-5; tentative D call: TRBD1 (5 bases). V lost 5 bases to trimming and J lost 6 bases, with 17 bases between them. CDR3 length equals 14 residues. CDR1 and CDR2 from the germline V gene are DFQATT and SNEGSKA (reference sequence).

This clonotype was detected ten times or more. This chain connects TRBV11-2 to TRBJ2-5; either TRBD1 or TRBD2 may supply D (6 bases each). There are 16 residues in the CDR3. CDR1 SGHAT and CDR2 FQNNGV come from the germline V gene. V was clipped by 4 bases and J by 5 bases, with 20 bases between them. Here the CDR3 DNA reads TGTGCCAGCAGCTCGCGTAGGGGGGCCCAGAGGGAGACCCAGTACTTC. Residues: CASSSRRGAQRETQYF. Complete variable domain (other parts from reference TRBV11-2 and TRBJ2-5): EAGVAQSPRYKIIEKRQSVAFWCNPISGHATLYWYQQILGQGPKLLIQFQNNGVVDDSQLPKDRFSAERLKGVDSTLKIQPAKLEDSAVYLCASSSRRGAQRETQYFGPGTRLLVL.

The CDR3 DNA is TGCGCCAGCAGCTTGGCCGGGCGTAGTGGCTACACCTTC. Amino acid sequence: CASSLAGRSGYTF. The gene calls are TRBV5-1 and TRBJ1-2; D is ambiguous. Germline CDR1 SGHRS, CDR2 YFSETQ. The CDR3 consists of 13 residues. V lost 0 bases, J lost 7 bases, and 10 bases lay in between.

In this sample, this clonotype turned up a few times. This chain joins TRBV7-9 and TRBJ1-4; D ambiguous. V lost 5 bases to trimming and J lost 5 bases, with 21 bases between them. The CDR3 is 17 amino acids. Looked up from germline, CDR1 is SEHNR and CDR2 is FQNEAQ (reference sequence). The CDR3 here is CASSTALSGSPNEKLFF. Here the CDR3 DNA reads TGTGCCAGCAGCACAGCGTTATCGGGGAGCCCAAATGAAAAACTGTTTTTT.

The V call is TRBV20-1, the J call TRBJ2-3; TRBD2 agrees at 7 bases. With V trimmed by 5 bases and J by 4 bases, 15 bases remained unmatched. CDR3 size: 16 residues. The germline V gene has CDR1 DFQATT and CDR2 SNEGSKA (reference sequence). The CDR3: CSALGPYLAGPDTQYF. CDR3 DNA sequence: TGCAGTGCTCTAGGACCCTACTTAGCGGGTCCAGATACGCAGTATTTT.

This clonotype was detected many times. The chain employs TRBV9 and TRBJ2-1; weak D call: TRBD1 (5 bases). V was clipped by 0 bases and J by 5 bases, with 12 bases between them. The CDR3 is 15 residues long. In germline, CDR1 is SGDLS, CDR2 YYNGEE. CDR3 coding DNA: TGTGCCAGCAGCGTAGATGGGGCAGGCCACAATGAGCAGTTCTTC. It codes for CASSVDGAGHNEQFF.

This clonotype showed up many times. The chain employs TRBV7-9 and TRBJ2-1, with 8 bases fitting TRBD1. The CDR3 covers 17 residues. Germline assignment: CDR1 SEHNR and CDR2 FQNEAQ (reference sequence). The J segment lost 0 bases and the V segment lost 3 bases, leaving 7 bases of the junction unmatched. CDR3 residues: CASSFGQGSSSYNEQFF. As DNA, the CDR3 is TGTGCCAGCAGCTTCGGACAGGGATCGAGCTCCTACAATGAGCAGTTCTTC. The full variable domain, completed using reference TRBV7-9 and TRBJ2-1, is DTGVSQNPRHKITKRGQNVTFRCDPISEHNRLYWYRQTLGQGPEFLTYFQNEAQLEKSRLLSDRFSAERPKGSFSTLEIQRTEQGDSAMYLCASSFGQGSSSYNEQFFGPGTRLTVL.

This clonotype showed up many times. The V call is TRBV6-5, the J call TRBJ2-3; D is possibly TRBD1 or TRBD2 (5 bases each). The germline CDR1 and CDR2 sequences are MNHEY and SVGAGI. Trimming removed 4 bases at V and 1 base at J, with 15 bases between. The CDR3 loop spans 16 amino acids. CDR3 sequence: CASSFLGVGGTDTQYF. CDR3 bases: TGTGCCAGCAGTTTTCTGGGTGTGGGGGGCACAGATACGCAGTATTTT.

A remark on this clonotype: This may arise from a read error, as a much more abundant clone is one base away. The conserved phenylalanine or tryptophan is not found at the CDR3 terminus, so this likely reflects a read error. This sequence joins TRBV6-1 and TRBJ2-1; no reliable D call. V dropped 6 bases and J dropped 0 bases, with 15 bases sitting between them. CDR3 size: 16 residues. The germline V gene encodes CDR1 MNHNS and CDR2 SASEGT. CDR3 loop: CASSQERASSYNEQFS. The CDR3 region has the DNA TGTGCCAGCAGCCAAGAAAGAGCGAGCTCCTACAATGAGCAGTTCTCC.

About this clonotype itself: Given a far larger clone just one base away, this is likely a sequencing read error. The gene calls are TRBV10-3 and TRBJ2-1; D could derive from TRBD1 or TRBD2 (5 bases each). V was trimmed by 3 bases and J by 10 bases, leaving 28 bases between them. Germline V gene lookup returns CDR1 ENHRY and CDR2 SYGVKD. The CDR3 has 18 amino acids. The CDR3 DNA is TGTGCCATCAGTGACCTAGGGGCGTACAAACGAGGGTCCTACGAGCAGTTCTTC. Protein sequence: CAISDLGAYKRGSYEQFF.

In this sample, this clonotype turned up many times. This rearrangement joins TRBV30 to TRBJ1-4; D is uncertain. The CDR3 has 11 residues. V was cut by 0 bases and J by 9 bases, with 5 bases left in between. Germline V gene data show CDR1 as GTSNPN and CDR2 as SVGIG (reference sequence). Written as DNA, the CDR3 is TGTGCCTGGAGTGTGAGGCAAAAACTGTTTTTT. Its protein product is CAWSVRQKLFF.